This entry features one T cell receptor (beta chain) sequence. This specimen belongs to a study of cytomegalovirus exposure and HLA in healthy donors. V shed 8 bases and J shed 4 bases, with 24 bases lying between them. Germline CDR1 reads SEHNR; CDR2 reads FQNEAQ (reference sequence). The CDR3 has 17 residues. Vbeta (60) and Jbeta (13) primers were used in the PCR. Sequenced by immunoSEQ multiplex PCR; TCRdb stores in-frame clones only, minus some. The repertoire has approximately 170,000 clones, approximately 88% of them found once; the top ten carry more than 1%. The sequencing sample was made of PBMCs. V gene TRBV7-9 combines with J gene TRBJ2-1, with D maybe TRBD1 (8 bases). The sequence came from a boy between 2 and 10 years old in good health and CMV-seronegative. The CDR3 bases are TGTGCCAGCGGGGCGGGAGTGACAGGGGACCGTTACAATGAGCAGTTCTTC. Translation gives CASGAGVTGDRYNEQFF.